A single sample gave rise to the 21 T cell receptor beta chains below, sequenced in a study of immune cell composition in non-small cell lung cancer. The protocol was immunoSEQ multiplex PCR, while the TCRdb copy is restricted to in-frame clones and leaves out a portion. The profile covers 11,000 or so clones, with around 65% appearing a single time and over 15% taken by the ten largest. Specimen: lung tumor tissue. These receptors were taken from a human donor with non-small cell lung cancer.

The gene calls are TRBV4-1 and TRBJ2-1; D may be TRBD2 (5 bases). The CDR3 runs 16 residues. V was trimmed by 1 base and J by 8 bases, leaving 18 bases between them. The germline V gene has CDR1 MGHRA and CDR2 YSYEKL. The CDR3 region has the DNA TGCGCCAGCAGCCAAGTTAACACTAGAGGCACTCATGAGCAGTTCTTC. Translation: CASSQVNTRGTHEQFF.

This chain connects TRBV7-3 to TRBJ2-5; TRBD1 agrees at 10 bases. Per the germline V gene, CDR1 is SGHTA and CDR2 is FQGTGA. This CDR3 is 14 amino acids long. J was trimmed by 5 bases and V by 5 bases; bases with no gene match: 5. CDR3 nucleotide sequence: TGTGCCAGCAGCCCTTCGGGACAGGGGGAGACCCAGTACTTC. It yields the protein CASSPSGQGETQYF.

J is TRBJ2-5 and V is TRBV5-4; a weak D match, TRBD2 (5 bases). The CDR3 has 13 amino acids. Trimming took off 3 bases at V and 5 bases at J, with 11 bases between the two ends. Germline-derived CDR1 and CDR2 are SGHNT and YYREEE (reference sequence). The CDR3 reads CASSYGPGETQYF. DNA for the CDR3: TGTGCCAGCAGCTACGGCCCGGGGGAGACCCAGTACTTC.

To note about this clone: It is likely a read error: a sequence one base away is far more abundant. V and J are TRBV5-1 and TRBJ1-1, with D unresolved. V lost 2 bases to trimming and J lost 0 bases, with 14 bases between them. Germline V gene lookup returns CDR1 SGHRS and CDR2 YFSETQ. The CDR3 spans 16 residues. The CDR3 coding sequence is TGCGCCAGCAGCTTTCCTAACACAGCAATGAACACTGAAGCTTTCTTT. The encoded protein is CASSFPNTAMNTEAFF.

This sequence joins TRBV6-1 and TRBJ2-2; 11 positions agree with TRBD2. V lost 4 bases, J lost 5 bases, and 3 bases stayed unmatched. The CDR3 is made up of 15 amino acids. Germline CDR1 is MNHNS and CDR2 is SASEGT. CDR3 bases: TGTGCCAGCAGTGGCTTAGCGGGAGGGACCGGGGAGCTGTTTTTT. Its translation: CASSGLAGGTGELFF.

By sample fraction, this clone is large. The CDR3 here is CASSQDHGGLNTEAFF. For the CDR3, the DNA is TGCGCCAGCAGCCAAGATCATGGCGGATTGAACACTGAAGCTTTCTTT. This chain links TRBV4-1 with TRBJ1-1, with D unclear. V gave up 0 bases and J gave up 0 bases, with 11 bases separating them. The germline gives CDR1 MGHRA, CDR2 YSYEKL. This CDR3 is built from 16 residues.

V gene TRBV5-1 combines with J gene TRBJ2-2; 7 bases map to TRBD1. The CDR3 is made up of 15 amino acids. Trimming took 2 bases from V and 2 from J; bases not matched to a gene: 3. Germline CDR1 SGHRS, CDR2 YFSETQ. CDR3 sequence (DNA): TGCGCCAGCAGCTTTGGGACAGTTAACACCGGGGAGCTGTTTTTT. Protein sequence: CASSFGTVNTGELFF.

This clone was detected only once. This chain joins TRBV14 and TRBJ2-7; D unresolved. Germline CDR1 SGHDN, CDR2 FVKESK. CDR3 length: 15 residues. V shed 0 bases and J shed 0 bases, with 9 bases lying between them. This chain's CDR3 is CASSQDRLSSYEQYF. CDR3 nucleotide sequence: TGTGCCAGCAGCCAAGACAGGTTAAGCTCCTACGAGCAGTACTTC.

The chain combines TRBV7-2 with TRBJ2-1, with D maybe TRBD1 (5 bases). V was cut by 5 bases and J by 2 bases, with 13 bases left in between. This CDR3 contains 15 residues. CDR1 is SGHTA, CDR2 FQGNSA, per germline. The CDR3 sequence: CASSDKGLAYNEQFF. CDR3 nucleotide sequence: TGTGCCAGCAGCGATAAGGGGCTAGCCTACAATGAGCAGTTCTTC.

This CDR3 is CAISVEGAYEQYF. CDR3 coding DNA: TGTGCCATCAGTGTCGAGGGGGCCTACGAGCAGTACTTC. This chain joins TRBV10-3 and TRBJ2-7; perhaps TRBD1 as D (6 bases). Trimming left V 4 bases short and J 2 bases short, with 9 bases between. This CDR3 has 13 residues. Germline CDR1 reads ENHRY; CDR2 reads SYGVKD.

This clone has a handful of counts. The chain couples TRBV28 to TRBJ2-3; unclear D gene. Per the germline V gene, CDR1 is MDHEN and CDR2 is SYDVKM. The CDR3 sequence is 14 residues long. The ends were cut back, 3 bases at V and 0 bases at J, with 7 bases in the middle. The DNA of the CDR3 is TGTGCCAGCAGTTTCGGCGGCAGCACAGATACGCAGTATTTT. This gives the protein CASSFGGSTDTQYF.

The V call is TRBV11-2, the J call TRBJ1-3; 7 bases line up with TRBD1. Germline CDR1 reads SGHAT; CDR2 reads FQNNGV. The CDR3 loop spans 14 amino acids. The ends lost 4 bases at V and 4 bases at J; junction bases unmatched: 4. The CDR3 sequence is CASSYPGQGNTIYF. CDR3 DNA: TGTGCCAGCAGCTATCCGGGACAGGGAAACACCATATATTTT.

As DNA, the CDR3 is TGTGCCAGCAGCAAACGGACAGAGAGCAATCAGCCCCAGCATTTT. Amino acid sequence: CASSKRTESNQPQHF. This chain connects TRBV5-3 to TRBJ1-5, with D perhaps matching TRBD1 (6 bases). TRBV5-3 is designated an ORF whose function remains uncertain. V was cut by 8 bases and J by 1 base, with 16 bases left in between. The CDR3 totals 15 residues.

The genes are TRBV5-4 and TRBJ1-1; possibly TRBD1 for D (5 bases). Trimming left V 2 bases short and J 6 bases short, with 17 bases between. The CDR3 has 15 residues. In germline, CDR1 is SGHNT, CDR2 YYREEE (reference sequence). The CDR3 DNA follows: TGTGCCAGCAGCTTTGGCCAGAGGAGGGACCCTGAAGCTTTCTTT. This gives the protein CASSFGQRRDPEAFF. Looking up the rest from reference TRBV5-4 and TRBJ1-1 gives the full variable domain: ETGVTQSPTHLIKTRGQQVTLRCSSQSGHNTVSWYQQALGQGPQFIFQYYREEENGRGNFPPRFSGLQFPNYSSELNVNALELDDSALYLCASSFGQRRDPEAFFGQGTRLTVV.

This clone was seen a single time. In nucleotides, the CDR3 is TGTGCCAGCAGCCGCCACGGGAGGAGCACAGATACGCAGTATTTT. Residues: CASSRHGRSTDTQYF. This chain joins TRBV14 and TRBJ2-3; 7 nucleotides match TRBD2. The germline V gene has CDR1 SGHDN and CDR2 FVKESK. This CDR3 region has 15 residues. Germline trimming cut 4 bases from V and 0 bases from J; bases unmatched to any gene: 4.

This sequence joins TRBV18 and TRBJ2-5; 9 bases align to TRBD1. V was clipped by 2 bases and J by 2 bases; unmatched bases: 0. The germline V gene encodes CDR1 KGHSH and CDR2 LQKENI. CDR3 length equals 14 residues. DNA of the CDR3: TGTGCCAGCTCACCAGGGACAGGGCAAGAGACCCAGTACTTC. It codes for CASSPGTGQETQYF.

This rearrangement joins TRBV4-2 to TRBJ1-2, with D possibly being TRBD1 (6 bases). CDR1 LGHNA and CDR2 YNFKEQ come from the germline V gene. The CDR3 is made up of 14 amino acids. V shed 5 bases and J shed 7 bases, with 17 bases lying between them. For the CDR3, the DNA is TGTGCCAGCAGCTTGGGCAGGGGTACCGCTGGCTACACCTTC. Translating gives CASSLGRGTAGYTF.

The V and J genes are TRBV28 and TRBJ2-7; D possibly corresponds to TRBD1 (6 bases). CDR3 length: 14 amino acids. V dropped 3 bases and J dropped 4 bases, with 13 bases sitting between them. Germline-derived CDR1 and CDR2 are MDHEN and SYDVKM. DNA of the CDR3: TGTGCCAGCAGTTTGTCAGGGGACCAATACGAGCAGTACTTC. This sequence encodes CASSLSGDQYEQYF.

The V call is TRBV29-1, the J call TRBJ2-1, with 12 positions matching TRBD2. Per the germline V gene, CDR1 is SQVTM and CDR2 is ANQGSEA. The junction had 7 bases not matched to a gene; V was cut back by 6 bases and J by 4 bases. This CDR3 has 15 residues. The CDR3 here is CSVAGTSGYYNEQFF. The CDR3 DNA follows: TGCAGCGTCGCCGGGACTAGCGGGTATTACAATGAGCAGTTCTTC.

CDR3 sequence (DNA): TGTGCCAGCTCACCAGGGGACAGGTACTATGGCTACACCTTC. It encodes CASSPGDRYYGYTF. This chain uses TRBV18 with TRBJ1-2; 8 nucleotides align to TRBD1. The CDR3 sequence is 14 residues long. The germline CDR1 and CDR2 sequences are KGHSH and LQKENI. J gave up 3 bases and V 2 bases, and 2 bases lay outside the gene matches.

V gene TRBV7-8 combines with J gene TRBJ1-4; weak D call: TRBD1 (6 bases). The CDR3 length is 16 residues. Trimming shortened V by 2 bases and J by 7 bases, and 17 bases separated the two germline ends. CDR1 is SGHVS, CDR2 FQNEAQ, per germline. CDR3 loop: CASSLMSGGSGEKLFF. Written as DNA, the CDR3 is TGTGCCAGCAGCTTAATGTCGGGGGGCAGTGGTGAAAAACTGTTTTTT. The whole variable domain, remainder taken from reference TRBV7-8 and TRBJ1-4, is GAGVSQSPRYKVAKRGQDVALRCDPISGHVSLFWYQQALGQGPEFLTYFQNEAQLDKSGLPSDRFFAERPEGSVSTLKIQRTQQEDSAVYLCASSLMSGGSGEKLFFGSGTQLSVL.